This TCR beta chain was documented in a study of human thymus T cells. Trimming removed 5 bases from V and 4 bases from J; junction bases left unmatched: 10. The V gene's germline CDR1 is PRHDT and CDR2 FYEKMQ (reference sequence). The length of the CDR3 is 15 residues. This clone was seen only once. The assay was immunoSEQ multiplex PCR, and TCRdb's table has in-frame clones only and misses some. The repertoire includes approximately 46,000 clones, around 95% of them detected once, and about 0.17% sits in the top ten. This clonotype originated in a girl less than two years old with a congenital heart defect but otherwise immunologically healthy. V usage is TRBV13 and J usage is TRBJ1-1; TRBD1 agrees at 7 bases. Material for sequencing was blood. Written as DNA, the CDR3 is TGTGCCAGCAGCCGCGAGACAGGGAGGTCCACTGAAGCTTTCTTT. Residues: CASSRETGRSTEAFF.